This is a list of T cell receptor beta chains from one sample in a study of cytomegalovirus exposure and HLA in healthy donors. Clones were read by immunoSEQ multiplex PCR, and TCRdb kept only the in-frame ones, dropping some. The table records 200,000 or so clones, 84% of them present only once. Source material: PBMCs. The receptors were sampled from a woman in her 30s in good health and CMV-seropositive. The CDR3 runs from the conserved cysteine through the conserved F or W. The D gene is left open where the match is weak.

d_gene: TRBD1
v_gene: TRBV19
CDR3aa: CASSISGGWNEQFF

d_gene: NA
v_gene: TRBV6-1
CDR3aa: CASILSWNTEAFF

d_gene: NA
v_gene: TRBV5-1
CDR3aa: CASSLMGQNTGELFF

d_gene: TRBD1
v_gene: TRBV9
CDR3aa: CASSSPGQGAPNYGYTF

d_gene: NA
v_gene: TRBV18
CDR3aa: CASSPNLQETQYF

d_gene: NA
v_gene: TRBV11-3
CDR3aa: CASSSSRSGELFF

d_gene: TRBD2
v_gene: TRBV4-2
CDR3aa: CASGGDGTSGGEQFF

d_gene: NA
v_gene: TRBV12-2
CDR3aa: CASRLGRTVGSTDTQYF

d_gene: TRBD1
v_gene: TRBV2
CDR3aa: CASSLRGQGNEQFF

d_gene: NA
v_gene: TRBV28
CDR3aa: CASSPGDRRTIYF

d_gene: NA
v_gene: TRBV9
CDR3aa: CASSVGSELYNEQFF